One and the same sample provided the 24 T cell receptor beta chains below, sequenced in a study of blood T cell repertoires in COVID-19. TCRdb keeps only in-frame clones here, not all; method: immunoSEQ multiplex PCR. The table shows 95,000 to 150,000 clones, with about 80% occurring only once. Source material: peripheral blood. The receptor source for this set is a human donor in a cohort sampled during active COVID-19.

This sequence joins TRBV7-3 and TRBJ2-2; 8 nucleotides match TRBD1. Germline loops: CDR1 SGHTA, CDR2 FQGTGA. This CDR3 has 14 residues. The junction had 4 bases not matched to a gene; V was cut back by 3 bases and J by 7 bases. The CDR3 reads CASSFKQGVGELFF. The CDR3 region has the DNA TGTGCCAGCAGCTTCAAACAGGGGGTCGGGGAGCTGTTTTTT.

Only a few counts were recorded for this clone. V and J are TRBV5-5 and TRBJ1-2; 8 bases agree with TRBD1. This CDR3 comprises 14 residues. After removal of 4 bases from V and 4 bases from J, the junction contained 6 bases not matched to a gene. Germline V lookup: CDR1 SGHKS, CDR2 YYEKEE (reference sequence). The CDR3 DNA reads TGTGCCAGCAGCATCGATCAGGGGGCCTATGGCTACACCTTC. Its protein is CASSIDQGAYGYTF.

V is TRBV5-4 and J is TRBJ2-3; D might be TRBD1 (5 bases). The V gene's germline CDR1 is SGHNT and CDR2 YYREEE (reference sequence). V was pared by 4 bases and J by 0 bases, with 15 bases between. The CDR3 covers 16 residues. CDR3 in DNA: TGTGCCAGCAGCACCAAACCGACAGTCAGCACAGATACGCAGTATTTT. Translated, it gives CASSTKPTVSTDTQYF.

The rearrangement joins TRBV28 to TRBJ1-2; 7 nucleotides align to TRBD1. This CDR3 has 13 amino acids. With 6 bases clipped from V and 4 bases from J, the junction kept 5 bases outside the gene matches. Germline values: CDR1 MDHEN, CDR2 SYDVKM. CDR3 residues: CASRLTGSYGYTF. DNA of the CDR3: TGTGCCAGCAGATTGACAGGGTCCTATGGCTACACCTTC.

A few counts support this clone. The gene calls are TRBV7-3 and TRBJ2-3, with 8 bases fitting TRBD2. CDR1 is SGHTA, CDR2 FQGTGA, per germline. V shed 0 bases, J shed 3 bases, and the junction held 2 bases outside the gene matches. The CDR3 length is 15 residues. CDR3: CASSLTSGETDTQYF. The DNA of the CDR3 is TGTGCCAGCAGCTTAACTAGCGGGGAAACAGATACGCAGTATTTT.

The chain links TRBV28 to TRBJ1-1; 10 bases are shared with TRBD1. The V gene end was trimmed by 0 bases and the J gene end by 1 base; junction bases not matched to a gene: 2. The CDR3 is 16 amino acids. CDR1 and CDR2 (germline): MDHEN, SYDVKM. CDR3 protein: CASSLWTGGRNTEAFF. CDR3 DNA sequence: TGTGCCAGCAGTTTATGGACAGGGGGCAGGAACACTGAAGCTTTCTTT.

The chain carries TRBV10-3 and TRBJ2-7; 11 nucleotides agree with TRBD2. Germline V gene data show CDR1 as ENHRY and CDR2 as SYGVKD. This CDR3 contains 17 residues. The V segment lost 3 bases and the J segment 3 bases; nucleotides outside the gene matches: 10. CDR3 sequence: CAISEGDILAGDYEQYF. The CDR3 DNA is TGTGCCATCAGTGAAGGAGACATACTAGCGGGGGACTACGAGCAGTACTTC.

The chain couples TRBV9 to TRBJ2-5; 7 bases are shared with TRBD1. J lost 1 base, V lost 2 bases, and 5 bases had no gene match. This CDR3 region has 15 residues. The germline V gene encodes CDR1 SGDLS and CDR2 YYNGEE. The CDR3 loop is CASSVTGDVQETQYF. In DNA form, the CDR3 reads TGTGCCAGCAGCGTCACAGGGGACGTCCAAGAGACCCAGTACTTC.

The gene calls are TRBV30 and TRBJ1-4, with D possibly matching TRBD1 (5 bases). The V gene's germline CDR1 is GTSNPN and CDR2 SVGIG (reference sequence). The CDR3 runs to 16 residues. V was cut by 3 bases and J by 7 bases, with 21 bases left in between. The CDR3 DNA is TGTGCCTGGAGCGGGGACTCAGGGTGGGTTGCTGAAAAACTGTTTTTT. Protein product: CAWSGDSGWVAEKLFF. Looking up the rest from reference TRBV30 and TRBJ1-4 gives the full variable domain: SQTIHQWPATLVQPVGSPLSLECTVEGTSNPNLYWYRQAAGRGLQLLFYSVGIGQISSEVPQNLSASRPQDRQFILSSKKLLLSDSGFYLCAWSGDSGWVAEKLFFGSGTQLSVL.

The chain links TRBV7-3 to TRBJ2-1, with 7 bases lining up with TRBD2. The CDR3 extends over 15 amino acids. V was pared by 4 bases and J by 0 bases, with 3 bases of the junction left unmatched. CDR1 SGHTA and CDR2 FQGTGA come from the germline V gene. Here the CDR3 reads CASSSTGGSYNEQFF. The CDR3 DNA reads as TGTGCCAGCAGCTCCACGGGGGGCTCCTACAATGAGCAGTTCTTC.

The CDR3, as DNA: TGTGCCAGCATGAAGTGGCAGGATTCACCCCTCCACTTT. The encoded protein is CASMKWQDSPLHF. This chain connects TRBV27 to TRBJ1-6; D remains unclear. The V end lost 7 bases, the J end lost 8 bases, and 12 bases lay between the germline ends. The CDR3 covers 13 residues. Germline CDR1 is MNHEY and CDR2 is SMNVEV (reference sequence).

The chain has TRBV18 and TRBJ2-2; 11 bases are a match to TRBD2. Trimming took 3 bases from V and 0 from J; bases not matched to a gene: 3. The CDR3 totals 17 residues. Germline CDR1 KGHSH, CDR2 LQKENI. CDR3 protein: CASSPTSGGANTGELFF. The CDR3 DNA follows: TGTGCCAGCTCACCTACTAGCGGGGGAGCGAACACCGGGGAGCTGTTTTTT.

The rearrangement uses TRBV5-1 and TRBJ2-5, with a weak D call TRBD1 (5 bases). Looked up from germline, CDR1 is SGHRS and CDR2 is YFSETQ. The CDR3 spans 15 residues. V was shortened by 2 bases and J by 0 bases, with 11 bases between the two germline ends. Written as DNA, the CDR3 is TGCGCCAGCAGCTTCCTCAGGGCAGACCAAGAGACCCAGTACTTC. Residues: CASSFLRADQETQYF.

V usage is TRBV19 and J usage is TRBJ1-1, with D maybe TRBD1 (5 bases). Trimming shortened V by 3 bases and J by 1 base, and 9 bases separated the two germline ends. Germline CDR1 and CDR2: LNHDA and SQIVND (reference sequence). The CDR3 extends over 14 amino acids. The CDR3 protein is CASSIIGGNTEAFF. Written as DNA, the CDR3 is TGTGCCAGTAGTATTATCGGGGGGAACACTGAAGCTTTCTTT. Looking up the rest from reference TRBV19 and TRBJ1-1 gives the full variable domain: DGGITQSPKYLFRKEGQNVTLSCEQNLNHDAMYWYRQDPGQGLRLIYYSQIVNDFQKGDIAEGYSVSREKKESFPLTVTSAQKNPTAFYLCASSIIGGNTEAFFGQGTRLTVV.

On this clone: Germline is not matched at one junction end, which may reflect a read error. The rearrangement joins TRBV9 to TRBJ2-3; D perhaps matches TRBD1 (5 bases). The germline CDR1 and CDR2 sequences are SGDLS and YYNGEE. This CDR3 is 14 amino acids long. This chain's CDR3 is CASSVGTGRDTQYF. As DNA, the CDR3 is TGTGCCAGCAGCGTAGGCACAGGCCGAGATACACAGTATTTT.

The chain uses TRBV10-3 and TRBJ1-1, with 8 nucleotides matching TRBD1. Germline V gene sequence: CDR1 ENHRY, CDR2 SYGVKD. This CDR3 contains 13 residues. V lost 8 bases and J lost 2; bases outside the gene matches: 4. The DNA of the CDR3 is TGTGCCATCCTGGGACAGGCAAACACTGAAGCTTTCTTT. Translating it yields CAILGQANTEAFF.

This sequence joins TRBV6-5 and TRBJ1-3, with a weak D call TRBD1 (5 bases). This CDR3 spans 15 amino acids. V was clipped by 4 bases and J by 4 bases, with 14 bases between them. Per the germline V gene, CDR1 is MNHEY and CDR2 is SVGAGI. Here the CDR3 reads CASSSLGALGNTIYF. The CDR3 DNA reads TGTGCCAGCAGTTCCCTAGGGGCTTTAGGAAACACCATATATTTT.

This clone is a singleton in its sample. The rearrangement links TRBV5-3 to TRBJ1-4; TRBD1 might be the D (6 bases). TRBV5-3 is an ORF for which the function is uncertain. The V end was cut by 4 bases, the J end by 8 bases, with 12 bases between. CDR3 length: 13 amino acids. CDR3 sequence: CARSPRGYEKLFF. In nucleotides, the CDR3 is TGTGCCAGAAGCCCCAGGGGCTACGAAAAACTGTTTTTT.

This sequence joins TRBV6-5 and TRBJ1-6; TRBD1 is a possible D gene (6 bases). V lost 5 bases and J lost 4, with 12 bases in between. The germline V gene encodes CDR1 MNHEY and CDR2 SVGAGI. The CDR3 sequence is 15 residues long. The CDR3: CASSLQGGYNSPLHF. Written as DNA, the CDR3 is TGTGCCAGCAGTCTACAGGGAGGGTATAATTCACCCCTCCACTTT.

The V gene is TRBV14, the J gene TRBJ2-7; TRBD2 might be the D (5 bases). This CDR3 region has 13 residues. Germline V gives CDR1 SGHDN, CDR2 FVKESK. V was cut by 0 bases and J by 6 bases, with 9 bases left in between. The CDR3 reads CASSQDVRGEQYF. The CDR3 DNA reads as TGTGCCAGCAGCCAAGACGTACGGGGCGAGCAGTACTTC.

CDR3 sequence: CASSSTRDGELFF. The CDR3 nucleotides are TGTGCCAGCTCTTCAACCAGGGACGGGGAGCTGTTTTTT. The chain couples TRBV11-3 to TRBJ2-2; D might be TRBD1 (5 bases). Trimming pared 8 bases from V and 7 bases from J, leaving 14 bases between. Looked up from germline, CDR1 is SGHNT and CDR2 is YENEEA. This CDR3 is 13 amino acids long.

The chain uses TRBV18 and TRBJ1-3, with 7 bases matching TRBD1. The germline gives CDR1 KGHSH, CDR2 LQKENI. The CDR3 spans 16 residues. Germline trimming cut 6 bases from V and 0 bases from J; bases unmatched to any gene: 8. This CDR3 is CASSKDRVGSGNTIYF. The CDR3 nucleotides are TGTGCCAGCTCCAAAGACAGGGTTGGCTCTGGAAACACCATATATTTT.

The V call is TRBV28, the J call TRBJ1-1; 8 nucleotides align to TRBD1. The CDR3 extends over 19 amino acids. Germline CDR1 and CDR2: MDHEN and SYDVKM. Germline trimming cut 4 bases from V and 4 bases from J; bases unmatched to any gene: 20. CDR3 bases: TGTGCCAGCAGTTGGGGACTAACAGGACAGGGAAATTTAGGCACTGAAGCTTTCTTT. This translates into CASSWGLTGQGNLGTEAFF.

In DNA, the CDR3 is TGTGCCAGCAGCTTCGACAGGGCCACAGATACGCAGTATTTT. This codes for CASSFDRATDTQYF. The chain is built from TRBV3-1 (or the pseudogene TRBV3-2) and TRBJ2-3; 7 nucleotides align to TRBD1. This CDR3 region has 14 residues. The V gene end was trimmed by 5 bases and the J gene end by 2 bases; junction bases not matched to a gene: 4. Germline V gene data show CDR1 as LGHDT and CDR2 as YNNKEL (reference sequence).